Following are 30 T cell receptor beta chains from one sample sequenced in a study of blood T cell repertoires in COVID-19. Sequencing used immunoSEQ multiplex PCR; TCRdb keeps in-frame clones, though not all of them. The table lists over 300,000 clones, about 90% of them singletons. The sample comprised peripheral blood. The receptors stem from a man between 18 and 35 years old with active or convalescent COVID-19.

This rearrangement joins TRBV7-2 to TRBJ2-5; the match to TRBD2 covers 7 bases. V lost 8 bases to trimming and J lost 4 bases; unmatched junction nucleotides: 4. The CDR3 length is 12 residues. The V gene's germline CDR1 is SGHTA and CDR2 FQGNSA. CDR3 loop: CASWDYRETQYF. CDR3 sequence (DNA): TGTGCCAGCTGGGACTACCGAGAGACCCAGTACTTC.

The V and J genes are TRBV20-1 and TRBJ2-1, with D possibly TRBD1 on 5 matching bases. Trimming pared 3 bases from V and 6 bases from J, leaving 9 bases between. Germline CDR1 is DFQATT and CDR2 is SNEGSKA (reference sequence). The CDR3 loop spans 12 amino acids. CDR3 in DNA: TGCAGTGCTAGTCAGGGCCCCAATGAGCAGTTCTTC. This encodes CSASQGPNEQFF.

The CDR3 sequence is CASSLRGQNSYNSPLHF. As DNA, the CDR3 is TGTGCCAGCAGCTTAAGGGGACAGAACTCCTATAATTCACCCCTCCACTTT. The rearrangement joins TRBV7-6 to TRBJ1-6, with TRBD1 identical over 7 bases. Trimming at V came to 2 bases and at J to 0 bases, leaving 4 bases not matched to a gene. CDR1 and CDR2 (germline): SGHVS, FNYEAQ. The CDR3 is 17 amino acids.

CDR3 residues: CASTSPHYEQYF. CDR3 coding DNA: TGCGCCAGCACCTCACCACATTACGAGCAGTACTTC. The J gene is TRBJ2-7, the V gene TRBV5-1; no clear D gene. The ends were cut back, 6 bases at V and 4 bases at J, with 11 bases in the middle. The CDR3 has 12 residues. Per the germline V gene, CDR1 is SGHRS and CDR2 is YFSETQ.

The chain is built from TRBV28 and TRBJ2-7; TRBD1 aligns across 9 bases. Germline V lookup: CDR1 MDHEN, CDR2 SYDVKM. V was pared by 2 bases and J by 2 bases, with 7 bases of the junction left unmatched. The CDR3 runs 16 residues. The CDR3 loop is CASSLLLGTGTYEQYF. The CDR3 DNA is TGTGCCAGCAGTTTACTGTTGGGGACAGGGACCTACGAGCAGTACTTC.

The chain recombines TRBV19 with TRBJ2-7; TRBD1 agrees at 8 bases. The CDR3 is 14 amino acids. V shed 4 bases, J shed 2 bases, and the junction held 4 bases outside the gene matches. Germline assignment: CDR1 LNHDA and CDR2 SQIVND (reference sequence). CDR3 amino acids: CASSTGQATYEQYF. CDR3 bases: TGTGCCAGTAGTACGGGACAGGCTACCTACGAGCAGTACTTC.

The V and J genes are TRBV28 and TRBJ1-6; 9 bases match TRBD1. V shed 4 bases and J 7 bases; nucleotides not matched to a gene: 5. The germline V gene has CDR1 MDHEN and CDR2 SYDVKM. This CDR3 is built from 15 residues. The CDR3 reads CASSSLGQGNSPLHF. CDR3 DNA sequence: TGTGCCAGCAGTTCTCTTGGACAGGGGAATTCACCCCTCCACTTT.

J is TRBJ1-5 and V is TRBV9, with 10 bases aligning to TRBD1. V trimming: 1 base; J trimming: 0 bases; junction bases outside the gene matches: 7. The CDR3 extends over 18 amino acids. Germline V gene data show CDR1 as SGDLS and CDR2 as YYNGEE. The CDR3 coding sequence is TGTGCCAGCAGCGTACTGGGACAGGGGAAATATAGCAATCAGCCCCAGCATTTT. Protein sequence: CASSVLGQGKYSNQPQHF.

CDR3 nucleotides: TGTGCCAGCAGCTCTATCCGGACAGGGCCACACGGAAACACCGGGGAGCTGTTTTTT. As protein: CASSSIRTGPHGNTGELFF. The chain employs TRBV7-3 and TRBJ2-2; 8 bases align to TRBD1. This CDR3 has 19 amino acids. Germline lookup yields CDR1 SGHTA and CDR2 FQGTGA. The junction had 15 bases not matched to a gene; V was cut back by 4 bases and J by 2 bases.

The chain recombines TRBV19 with TRBJ1-5; 10 bases fit TRBD1. Germline V gene lookup returns CDR1 LNHDA and CDR2 SQIVND (reference sequence). The CDR3 is made up of 16 amino acids. V gave up 9 bases and J gave up 4 bases; unmatched junction bases: 12. The CDR3 is CASTSRDRGFNQPQHF. Here the CDR3 DNA reads TGTGCCAGCACTAGCCGGGACAGGGGTTTTAATCAGCCCCAGCATTTT.

This clone came up a few times. V usage is TRBV2 and J usage is TRBJ2-2; a weak D match, TRBD2 (6 bases). Looked up from germline, CDR1 is SNHLY and CDR2 is FYNNEI. V was shortened by 11 bases and J by 2 bases, with 15 bases between the two germline ends. CDR3 length: 14 amino acids. CDR3 sequence reads: CAGTGTLNTGELFF. CDR3 bases: TGTGCCGGAACCGGGACTCTTAACACCGGGGAGCTGTTTTTT.

CDR3 residues: CASSDRGLSNEKLFF. Written as DNA, the CDR3 is TGCGCCAGCAGCGACAGGGGGCTATCTAATGAAAAACTGTTTTTT. The chain recombines TRBV5-1 with TRBJ1-4; the match to TRBD1 covers 10 bases. V lost 4 bases, J lost 3 bases, and 3 bases stayed unmatched. The CDR3 spans 15 residues. CDR1 SGHRS and CDR2 YFSETQ come from the germline V gene.

The V and J genes are TRBV7-2 and TRBJ2-5; TRBD2 agrees at 9 bases. Germline CDR1 SGHTA, CDR2 FQGNSA. This CDR3 comprises 16 residues. V dropped 5 bases and J dropped 2; count of bases not matched to a gene: 9. The CDR3 nucleotides read TGTGCCAGCAGCCCCCGACCCCTAGCGGGGCAAGAGACCCAGTACTTC. Amino acids: CASSPRPLAGQETQYF.

The rearrangement joins TRBV18 to TRBJ2-5; D is ambiguous. Per germline, CDR1 KGHSH and CDR2 LQKENI. This CDR3 spans 18 amino acids. V lost 3 bases to trimming and J lost 4 bases, with 24 bases between them. Written as DNA, the CDR3 is TGTGCCAGCTCACCTTTAGGAGCTCTATTTGTCTCCGGAGAGACCCAGTACTTC. Translating it yields CASSPLGALFVSGETQYF.

The CDR3 sequence: CASSQAHQNYGYTF. CDR3 DNA sequence: TGCGCCAGCAGCCAAGCTCACCAGAACTATGGCTACACCTTC. V gene TRBV4-3 combines with J gene TRBJ1-2, with D unclear. The germline V and J ends were trimmed by 1 base and 2 bases, with 8 bases remaining between them. Germline lookup yields CDR1 LGHNA and CDR2 YSLEER. The CDR3 runs 14 residues.

This clone was found a few times. The chain combines TRBV5-1 with TRBJ1-2, with 8 nucleotides matching TRBD1. Germline CDR1 and CDR2: SGHRS and YFSETQ. CDR3 length equals 15 residues. V lost 4 bases and J lost 4; bases outside the gene matches: 9. CDR3 protein: CASSPVAGGSYGYTF. The CDR3 nucleotides read TGCGCCAGCAGCCCGGTAGCAGGGGGCTCCTATGGCTACACCTTC.

CDR3 DNA: TGTGCCAGCAGCTTATGGGCAGGGGCATATCAGCCCCAGCATTTT. It translates to CASSLWAGAYQPQHF. The chain is built from TRBV11-3 and TRBJ1-5, with TRBD1 as a possible D gene (6 bases). V lost 2 bases, J lost 5 bases, and 13 bases lay in between. The V gene's germline CDR1 is SGHNT and CDR2 YENEEA. The CDR3 is 15 residues long. Variable domain in full (rest from reference TRBV11-3 and TRBJ1-5): EAGVVQSPRYKIIEKKQPVAFWCNPISGHNTLYWYLQNLGQGPELLIRYENEEAVDDSQLPKDRFSAERLKGVDSTLKIQPAELGDSAVYLCASSLWAGAYQPQHFGDGTRLSIL.

This rearrangement joins TRBV7-2 to TRBJ1-6, with a possible D match to TRBD1 (6 bases). Trimming took 0 bases from V and 10 from J, leaving 13 bases between them. Germline loops: CDR1 SGHTA, CDR2 FQGNSA. The CDR3 has 15 residues. The CDR3 protein is CASSLAWGLLSPLHF. In nucleotides, the CDR3 is TGTGCCAGCAGCTTAGCTTGGGGGCTTCTGTCACCCCTCCACTTT.

Only a few counts were recorded for this clone. The rearrangement joins TRBV19 to TRBJ2-7; 9 bases line up with TRBD2. Germline assignment: CDR1 LNHDA and CDR2 SQIVND (reference sequence). CDR3 size: 14 residues. Trimming removed 4 bases from V and 3 bases from J; junction bases left unmatched: 4. CDR3 in amino acids: CASSTRLAVYEQYF. Here the CDR3 DNA reads TGTGCCAGTAGTACAAGACTAGCGGTCTACGAGCAGTACTTC.

This chain connects TRBV18 to TRBJ2-4; 9 positions agree with TRBD2. V trimming: 3 bases; J trimming: 8 bases; junction bases outside the gene matches: 11. The CDR3 is 16 amino acids. CDR1 is KGHSH and CDR2 is LQKENI in the germline V gene. CDR3 protein: CASSPIMVAGVYIQYF. The CDR3 DNA reads TGTGCCAGCTCACCTATTATGGTAGCGGGGGTATACATTCAGTACTTC. The full variable domain, in which reference TRBV18 and TRBJ2-4 provide the parts outside the CDR3, is NAGVMQNPRHLVRRRGQEARLRCSPMKGHSHVYWYRQLPEEGLKFMVYLQKENIIDESGMPKERFSAEFPKEGPSILRIQQVVRGDSAAYFCASSPIMVAGVYIQYFGAGTRLSVL.

J is TRBJ1-1 and V is TRBV5-1; the D is unclear. The length of the CDR3 is 14 residues. CDR1 and CDR2 from the germline V gene are SGHRS and YFSETQ. Trimming removed 1 base from V and 1 base from J, with 8 bases in between. The CDR3 DNA reads TGCGCCAGCAGCTTGTGGCAGGCGAACACTGAAGCTTTCTTT. This encodes CASSLWQANTEAFF.

V is TRBV7-6 and J is TRBJ2-7, with 10 bases fitting TRBD1. Looked up from germline, CDR1 is SGHVS and CDR2 is FNYEAQ. There are 15 residues in the CDR3. V lost 1 base and J lost 3; bases outside the gene matches: 3. CDR3 DNA: TGTGCCAGCAGCTTAGATGGGACAGGGGACTACGAGCAGTACTTC. This encodes CASSLDGTGDYEQYF.

This chain joins TRBV19 and TRBJ1-1; D perhaps matches TRBD1 (5 bases). V dropped 1 base and J dropped 4 bases, with 13 bases sitting between them. This CDR3 comprises 15 residues. In germline, CDR1 is LNHDA, CDR2 SQIVND (reference sequence). The CDR3 region is CASSIVGGGGTEAFF. The CDR3 DNA sequence: TGTGCCAGTAGTATAGTCGGGGGTGGCGGCACTGAAGCTTTCTTT.

The chain combines TRBV9 with TRBJ2-5; 10 bases map to TRBD1. V shed 3 bases and J 5 bases; nucleotides not matched to a gene: 7. Per germline, CDR1 SGDLS and CDR2 YYNGEE. There are 15 residues in the CDR3. The CDR3 bases are TGTGCCAGCAGCGCGACAGGGGGCCTCCTGGAGACCCAGTACTTC. It codes for CASSATGGLLETQYF.

The chain carries TRBV28 and TRBJ1-1; D is possibly TRBD1 (5 bases). V gave up 5 bases and J gave up 8 bases, with 18 bases separating them. There are 14 residues in the CDR3. Germline-derived CDR1 and CDR2 are MDHEN and SYDVKM. The CDR3 loop is CASSPRGQRMEAFF. CDR3 DNA: TGTGCCAGCAGTCCCCGTGGACAACGCATGGAAGCTTTCTTT.

The chain couples TRBV25-1 to TRBJ1-2; D unclear. The CDR3 has 13 residues. The V end was cut by 5 bases, the J end by 2 bases, with 9 bases between. CDR1 is MGHDK and CDR2 is SYGVNS in the germline V gene. The CDR3 is CASSREGNYGYTF. CDR3 nucleotide sequence: TGTGCCAGCAGTAGAGAGGGAAACTATGGCTACACCTTC.

This clone was picked up a small number of times. J is TRBJ2-1 and V is TRBV6-2 or TRBV6-3; weak D call: TRBD2 (7 bases). Germline V gives CDR1 MNHEY, CDR2 SVGEGT. This CDR3 comprises 14 residues. The V gene lost 5 bases and the J gene lost 6 bases, with 14 bases spanning the gap. CDR3 residues: CASSGGGLGNEQFF. In DNA form, the CDR3 reads TGTGCCAGCAGTGGGGGGGGCCTAGGCAATGAGCAGTTCTTC.

The J gene is TRBJ1-2, the V gene TRBV6-1; D uncertain. Between the trimmed V and J ends, which lost 2 bases and 8 bases, there was a span of 12 bases. The CDR3 covers 13 residues. Per germline, CDR1 MNHNS and CDR2 SASEGT. This CDR3 reads CASSETRGYGYTF. The CDR3, as DNA: TGTGCCAGCAGTGAAACCCGGGGTTACGGCTACACCTTC.

Only one count was recorded for this clone. The rearrangement uses TRBV24-1 and TRBJ2-3; TRBD2 agrees at 10 bases. Germline trimming cut 0 bases from V and 4 bases from J; bases unmatched to any gene: 0. This CDR3 has 15 amino acids. The germline gives CDR1 KGHDR, CDR2 SFDVKD. The CDR3: CATSDLTSGADTQYF. DNA of the CDR3: TGTGCCACCAGTGATTTGACTAGCGGGGCAGATACGCAGTATTTT.

The V gene is TRBV5-1, the J gene TRBJ2-2; D is possibly TRBD1 (6 bases). Germline V lookup: CDR1 SGHRS, CDR2 YFSETQ. The CDR3 contains 14 residues. V shed 3 bases and J shed 1 base, with 7 bases lying between them. The DNA for the CDR3 is TGCGCCAGCAGCTGGGGACAGAACACCGGGGAGCTGTTTTTT. It yields the protein CASSWGQNTGELFF.